Below are 7 T cell receptor beta chains sequenced from a single sample in a study of control samples from healthy donors and cancer patients. Clones were read by immunoSEQ multiplex PCR, and TCRdb kept only the in-frame ones, dropping some. The data hold about 130,000 clones, with about 92% observed a single time. The sequencing sample was made of blood. The source of these receptors is a woman in her fifties or sixties in good health.

This clone is a singleton in its sample. One end of the junction does not line up with germline, which may come from a read error. The chain joins TRBV7-7 to TRBJ2-5; 10 nucleotides line up with TRBD2. This CDR3 has 15 residues. Germline CDR1 and CDR2: SSHAT and FNYEAQ (reference sequence). CDR3 sequence: CASIQLAGDQETQYF. CDR3 DNA sequence: TGTGCTAGCATCCAGCTAGCGGGGGACCAAGAGACCCAGTACTTC.

The rearrangement links TRBV4-2 to TRBJ2-7; 8 bases are shared with TRBD1. Germline V gene data show CDR1 as LGHNA and CDR2 as YNFKEQ. V trimming: 0 bases; J trimming: 7 bases; junction bases outside the gene matches: 8. The CDR3 totals 15 residues. In DNA, the CDR3 is TGTGCCAGCAGCCAAGATACAGGGGGAGGTAGGGAGCAGTACTTC. Translation: CASSQDTGGGREQYF.

The rearrangement links TRBV5-1 to TRBJ2-2; 8 bases map to TRBD2. This CDR3 spans 18 amino acids. The germline gives CDR1 SGHRS, CDR2 YFSETQ. The V segment lost 0 bases and the J segment 2 bases; nucleotides outside the gene matches: 9. The CDR3 sequence: CASSLVPAGGRNTGELFF. The DNA of the CDR3 is TGCGCCAGCAGCTTGGTGCCCGCGGGAGGAAGAAACACCGGGGAGCTGTTTTTT. Full variable domain (missing parts from reference TRBV5-1 and TRBJ2-2): KAGVTQTPRYLIKTRGQQVTLSCSPISGHRSVSWYQQTPGQGLQFLFEYFSETQRNKGNFPGRFSGRQFSNSRSEMNVSTLELGDSALYLCASSLVPAGGRNTGELFFGEGSRLTVL.

The chain employs TRBV19 and TRBJ1-2, with D unresolved. This CDR3 region has 14 residues. Per the germline V gene, CDR1 is LNHDA and CDR2 is SQIVND (reference sequence). V was cut by 0 bases and J by 2 bases, with 7 bases left in between. The CDR3 bases are TGTGCCAGTAGTATAGATCGAACGAACTATGGCTACACCTTC. Its translation: CASSIDRTNYGYTF. Full variable domain (outside the CDR3, taken from reference TRBV19 and TRBJ1-2): DGGITQSPKYLFRKEGQNVTLSCEQNLNHDAMYWYRQDPGQGLRLIYYSQIVNDFQKGDIAEGYSVSREKKESFPLTVTSAQKNPTAFYLCASSIDRTNYGYTFGSGTRLTVV.

The CDR3 loop reads CASSRDRVYNEQFF. In nucleotides, the CDR3 is TGTGCCAGCAGTCGGGACAGGGTATACAATGAGCAGTTCTTC. V is TRBV27 and J is TRBJ2-1; TRBD1 matches 9 bases. CDR1 and CDR2 from the germline V gene are MNHEY and SMNVEV (reference sequence). The V segment lost 5 bases and the J segment 4 bases; nucleotides outside the gene matches: 3. The CDR3 has 14 residues.

The rearrangement joins TRBV5-1 to TRBJ2-7; 9 bases align to TRBD2. CDR1 and CDR2 (germline): SGHRS, YFSETQ. V shed 3 bases, J shed 2 bases, and the junction held 9 bases outside the gene matches. The CDR3 totals 16 residues. In DNA, the CDR3 is TGCGCCAGCAGCTCACCCAGCGGGGGGCCCGCCTACGAGCAGTACTTC. Protein: CASSSPSGGPAYEQYF.

This clone was seen only a few times. This chain connects TRBV9 to TRBJ2-1; D remains unclear. The CDR3 runs to 16 residues. Germline CDR1 is SGDLS and CDR2 is YYNGEE. V lost 0 bases, J lost 0 bases, and 10 bases lay in between. The CDR3 loop reads CASSVAGGLSYNEQFF. CDR3 nucleotides: TGTGCCAGCAGCGTAGCTGGCGGTCTCTCCTACAATGAGCAGTTCTTC.